The 9 T cell receptor beta chains below were found in one sample sequenced in a study of blood T cell repertoires in COVID-19 (dated by TCRdb to 2018 to 2021). Library method: the immunoSEQ multiplex PCR assay. In TCRdb, the immuneACCESS table is reduced to in-frame sequences with V and J assigned. These tables do not hold every clone; where another copy was compared, an unresolved V gene accounts for under half, and the others remain unexplained. This sample comprises approximately 76,000 clones, just over 85% of them detected only once. The ten largest clonotypes hold approximately 46% of the sample. Sequenced sample: peripheral blood. These receptors were obtained from a human donor in a cohort sampled during active COVID-19.

The chain carries TRBV5-1 and TRBJ1-1, with D possibly matching TRBD1 (6 bases). Trimming removed 0 bases from V and 1 base from J, with 10 bases in between. This CDR3 is 15 amino acids long. Germline V gene sequence: CDR1 SGHRS, CDR2 YFSETQ. CDR3 loop: CASSLERGANTEAFF. In DNA, the CDR3 is TGCGCCAGCAGCTTGGAGCGGGGGGCGAACACTGAAGCTTTCTTT.

The V and J genes are TRBV7-9 and TRBJ1-2; 7 bases map to TRBD1. Per germline, CDR1 SEHNR and CDR2 FQNEAQ (reference sequence). V lost 4 bases and J lost 9; bases outside the gene matches: 14. The CDR3 is 15 amino acids. The CDR3 reads CASSSVRDSRSRYTF. The CDR3 DNA follows: TGTGCCAGCAGCTCGGTCCGGGACAGCCGTTCACGCTACACCTTC.

Comments on this clone: The junction does not match germline at one end; this may be a read error. This rearrangement joins TRBV7-8 to TRBJ2-7, with 8 positions matching TRBD2. The CDR3 extends over 12 amino acids. Germline CDR1 is SGHVS and CDR2 is FQNEAQ. CDR3 in DNA: TGTGCCAGCAGCCCCCCTAGCGGGCCTGCCGGATTC. This codes for CASSPPSGPAGF.

The V gene is TRBV7-2, the J gene TRBJ2-7; no firm D call. The CDR3 has 13 residues. Per the germline V gene, CDR1 is SGHTA and CDR2 is FQGNSA. Deletions cut 3 bases from V and 2 bases from J, with 8 bases between. The CDR3 DNA reads as TGTGCCAGCAGCTTCACAGACCCCTACGAGCAGTACTTC. This encodes CASSFTDPYEQYF.

The chain joins TRBV5-4 to TRBJ2-1; no firm D call. Per the germline V gene, CDR1 is SGHNT and CDR2 is YYREEE (reference sequence). The CDR3 is 15 residues long. The V gene lost 4 bases and the J gene lost 4 bases, with 15 bases spanning the gap. Here the CDR3 DNA reads TGTGCCAGCAGCCCCGCGACTGATTTTTACAATGAGCAGTTCTTC. It codes for CASSPATDFYNEQFF.

The V call is TRBV29-1, the J call TRBJ2-5; 7 bases are shared with TRBD2. This CDR3 region has 12 residues. The ends lost 4 bases at V and 1 base at J; junction bases unmatched: 0. CDR1 is SQVTM, CDR2 ANQGSEA, per germline. Here the CDR3 reads CSVGGGQETQYF. CDR3 in DNA: TGCAGCGTTGGCGGGGGCCAAGAGACCCAGTACTTC.

This chain joins TRBV5-1 and TRBJ1-3, with a possible D match to TRBD1 (6 bases). Per germline, CDR1 SGHRS and CDR2 YFSETQ. The length of the CDR3 is 15 residues. The V and J ends lost 4 bases and 0 bases respectively, with 11 bases between them. CDR3 in amino acids: CASSEGQPSGNTIYF. CDR3 nucleotides: TGCGCCAGCAGCGAAGGACAGCCCTCTGGAAACACCATATATTTT. The whole variable domain, filled in from reference TRBV5-1 and TRBJ1-3, reads KAGVTQTPRYLIKTRGQQVTLSCSPISGHRSVSWYQQTPGQGLQFLFEYFSETQRNKGNFPGRFSGRQFSNSRSEMNVSTLELGDSALYLCASSEGQPSGNTIYFGEGSWLTVV.

This clone was counted only a few times. This chain connects TRBV2 to TRBJ2-7, with 12 positions matching TRBD2. The CDR3 sequence is 15 residues long. Per the germline V gene, CDR1 is SNHLY and CDR2 is FYNNEI. The V segment lost 6 bases and the J segment 3 bases; nucleotides outside the gene matches: 6. CDR3 amino acids: CASSDRTSGNYEQYF. In DNA form, the CDR3 reads TGTGCCAGCAGCGATAGGACTAGCGGGAACTACGAGCAGTACTTC.

The genes are TRBV6-1 and TRBJ2-3; D might be TRBD2 (5 bases). V dropped 3 bases and J dropped 6 bases, with 22 bases sitting between them. The CDR3 sequence is 17 residues long. Per the germline V gene, CDR1 is MNHNS and CDR2 is SASEGT. CDR3 protein: CASSDHSNVFSGDTQYF. For the CDR3, the DNA is TGTGCCAGCAGTGACCACTCCAACGTATTTTCGGGGGATACGCAGTATTTT.